Following are 24 T cell receptor beta chains from one sample sequenced in a study of shared clonotypes between healthy human individuals. Produced via immunoSEQ multiplex PCR; TCRdb's table is partial and in-frame only. This table has about 2.5 million clones, 92% appearing once. Sequencing used naive CD4+ T cells from PBMCs. Subset given: CD45RA+ positively selected. The receptors stem from a man younger than 35 in good health. Some clones in this sample may be carry-over from other donors' samples.

The chain uses TRBV5-1 and TRBJ2-2; D may be TRBD2 (5 bases). The germline V gene has CDR1 SGHRS and CDR2 YFSETQ. Deletions cut 0 bases from V and 4 bases from J, with 16 bases between. The CDR3 runs 17 residues. The CDR3 spells CASSLAYLAAGTGELFF. The CDR3 DNA sequence: TGCGCCAGCAGCTTGGCCTACCTTGCTGCGGGCACCGGGGAGCTGTTTTTT.

In its sample, this clone was seen once. This specimen includes other DNA sequences encoding the same CDR3. The chain has TRBV5-1 and TRBJ1-2; D not certain. Germline CDR1 is SGHRS and CDR2 is YFSETQ. The CDR3 runs to 13 residues. Trimming removed 4 bases from V and 3 bases from J, with 10 bases in between. The CDR3 DNA follows: TGCGCCAGCAGCCAAACGGGAGACTATGGCTACACCTTC. This encodes CASSQTGDYGYTF.

This clone appeared a single time. This chain joins TRBV15 and TRBJ2-7, with TRBD1 matching 9 bases. CDR1 and CDR2 (germline): LNHNV, YYDKDF (reference sequence). Unmatched junction bases numbered 6, after V lost 3 bases and J lost 3 bases. The CDR3 has 15 residues. For the CDR3, the DNA is TGTGCCACCAGCAGTCCGGGACAGGGAGTCTACGAGCAGTACTTC. Its protein is CATSSPGQGVYEQYF.

This clone has just a few counts. V gene TRBV5-5 combines with J gene TRBJ1-3; D gene uncertain. This CDR3 region has 14 residues. Germline assignment: CDR1 SGHKS and CDR2 YYEKEE (reference sequence). V dropped 0 bases and J dropped 2 bases, with 6 bases sitting between them. The CDR3 bases are TGTGCCAGCAGCTTGGCGGTAGCTGGAAACACCATATATTTT. It encodes CASSLAVAGNTIYF.

The rearrangement joins TRBV7-2 to TRBJ2-3, with D perhaps TRBD2 (6 bases). Germline lookup yields CDR1 SGHTA and CDR2 FQGNSA. The V end was cut by 1 base, the J end by 5 bases, with 16 bases between. The CDR3 sequence is 16 residues long. As DNA, the CDR3 is TGTGCCAGCAGCTTAGAATGGGGGAGGCCCCGAGATACGCAGTATTTT. It is translated as CASSLEWGRPRDTQYF.

On this clone: Within the sample, other DNA sequences also encode this same CDR3. The J gene is TRBJ2-3, the V gene TRBV20-1, with D perhaps matching TRBD2 (6 bases). There are 11 residues in the CDR3. Germline V gives CDR1 DFQATT, CDR2 SNEGSKA (reference sequence). Deletions cut 3 bases from V and 5 bases from J, with 6 bases between. The CDR3 loop is CSASGRDTQYF. The DNA for the CDR3 is TGCAGTGCTAGCGGGAGAGATACGCAGTATTTT.

This chain links TRBV18 with TRBJ2-3; perhaps TRBD2 as D (6 bases). Trimming removed 6 bases at V and 0 bases at J, with 13 bases between. Germline values: CDR1 KGHSH, CDR2 LQKENI. There are 15 residues in the CDR3. CDR3 DNA: TGTGCCAGCTCCCCGGACTATACTAGCACAGATACGCAGTATTTT. Translating gives CASSPDYTSTDTQYF. Full variable domain (outside the CDR3, taken from reference TRBV18 and TRBJ2-3): NAGVMQNPRHLVRRRGQEARLRCSPMKGHSHVYWYRQLPEEGLKFMVYLQKENIIDESGMPKERFSAEFPKEGPSILRIQQVVRGDSAAYFCASSPDYTSTDTQYFGPGTRLTVL.

V usage is TRBV6-5 and J usage is TRBJ1-2; the D is unclear. The V and J ends lost 5 bases and 3 bases respectively, with 10 bases between them. The V gene's germline CDR1 is MNHEY and CDR2 SVGAGI. This CDR3 region has 13 residues. CDR3 amino acids: CASSPGFDYGYTF. The CDR3, as DNA: TGTGCCAGCAGTCCGGGGTTCGACTATGGCTACACCTTC.

Concerning this clone: Other DNA sequences from this sample encode an identical CDR3 as well. This chain uses TRBV15 with TRBJ2-5; D perhaps matches TRBD1 (5 bases). This CDR3 contains 13 residues. The V end was cut by 1 base, the J end by 3 bases, with 6 bases between. CDR1 is LNHNV and CDR2 is YYDKDF in the germline V gene (reference sequence). This CDR3 reads CATSRGQKETQYF. CDR3 sequence (DNA): TGTGCCACCAGCAGAGGACAGAAAGAGACCCAGTACTTC.

This chain connects TRBV5-1 to TRBJ2-1; 9 bases fit TRBD2. V gave up 1 base and J gave up 10 bases; unmatched junction bases: 12. Per germline, CDR1 SGHRS and CDR2 YFSETQ. This CDR3 is 16 amino acids long. CDR3 amino acids: CASSLIAIVAGGEQFF. The CDR3 DNA reads as TGCGCCAGCAGCTTGATAGCCATCGTTGCGGGAGGGGAGCAGTTCTTC.

The rearrangement links TRBV18 to TRBJ1-5, with D unclear. Looked up from germline, CDR1 is KGHSH and CDR2 is LQKENI. CDR3 length: 15 amino acids. With 6 bases removed from V and 5 bases from J, the gap between germline ends came to 17 bases. The CDR3 region has the DNA TGTGCCAGCTCCCCTGAGAGGAATCGTGATCAGCCCCAGCATTTT. This translates into CASSPERNRDQPQHF.

V and J are TRBV7-9 and TRBJ2-3; 10 positions match TRBD2. The trim removed 5 bases at V and 4 bases at J, leaving 6 bases unmatched. This CDR3 contains 15 residues. The germline V gene has CDR1 SEHNR and CDR2 FQNEAQ (reference sequence). CDR3 in DNA: TGTGCCAGCAGCATCGGGACTAGCGTGTCAGATACGCAGTATTTT. Amino acid sequence: CASSIGTSVSDTQYF.

V usage is TRBV5-4 and J usage is TRBJ2-7; no definite D call. CDR3 size: 14 residues. V lost 0 bases and J 3 bases, leaving 10 bases between the germline ends. CDR1 SGHNT and CDR2 YYREEE come from the germline V gene (reference sequence). The CDR3 spells CASSLVHYVYEQYF. Written as DNA, the CDR3 is TGTGCCAGCAGCTTGGTCCATTACGTCTACGAGCAGTACTTC.

This clone has just a few counts. The chain has TRBV2 and TRBJ2-2, with D unresolved. Trimming shortened V by 8 bases and J by 4 bases, and 5 bases separated the two germline ends. Germline V gives CDR1 SNHLY, CDR2 FYNNEI. The CDR3 spans 11 residues. CDR3 sequence reads: CASLSTGELFF. The CDR3 coding sequence is TGTGCCAGCCTTAGCACCGGGGAGCTGTTTTTT. The whole variable domain, remainder taken from reference TRBV2 and TRBJ2-2, is EPEVTQTPSHQVTQMGQEVILRCVPISNHLYFYWYRQILGQKVEFLVSFYNNEISEKSEIFDDQFSVERPDGSNFTLKIRSTKLEDSAMYFCASLSTGELFFGEGSRLTVL.

This clone was counted a single time. V is TRBV4-1 and J is TRBJ1-4, with D hard to call. The CDR3 length is 15 residues. From germline, CDR1 is MGHRA and CDR2 YSYEKL. Trimming took 1 base from V and 5 from J, leaving 11 bases between them. CDR3 protein: CASSQVAAANEKLFF. CDR3 sequence (DNA): TGCGCCAGCAGCCAAGTTGCGGCAGCAAATGAAAAACTGTTTTTT.

The chain links TRBV11-2 to TRBJ2-7; 9 bases map to TRBD2. Germline CDR1 and CDR2: SGHAT and FQNNGV. Losses at the gene ends were 1 base for V and 3 bases for J; bases not matched to a gene: 7. The CDR3 has 16 residues. The CDR3 sequence is CASSLGGSGSFYEQYF. The CDR3, as DNA: TGTGCCAGCAGCTTAGGTGGTAGCGGGAGTTTCTACGAGCAGTACTTC.

The chain couples TRBV5-1 to TRBJ2-3, with 9 bases aligning to TRBD2. This CDR3 is built from 16 residues. V lost 5 bases, J lost 3 bases, and 10 bases stayed unmatched. In germline, CDR1 is SGHRS, CDR2 YFSETQ. The CDR3, as DNA: TGCGCCAGCAGTTCTACTGGACTAGCGCCTACAGATACGCAGTATTTT. It is translated as CASSSTGLAPTDTQYF.

This clone has a single count. The V call is TRBV19, the J call TRBJ1-1, with 7 bases identical to TRBD1. In germline, CDR1 is LNHDA, CDR2 SQIVND (reference sequence). V lost 4 bases to trimming and J lost 1 base; unmatched junction nucleotides: 12. The CDR3 is 17 amino acids. The CDR3 bases are TGTGCCAGTAGTACTATACCGACAGGGTCCCCGAACACTGAAGCTTTCTTT. Its protein product is CASSTIPTGSPNTEAFF. The whole variable domain, remainder taken from reference TRBV19 and TRBJ1-1, is DGGITQSPKYLFRKEGQNVTLSCEQNLNHDAMYWYRQDPGQGLRLIYYSQIVNDFQKGDIAEGYSVSREKKESFPLTVTSAQKNPTAFYLCASSTIPTGSPNTEAFFGQGTRLTVV.

The chain uses TRBV28 and TRBJ2-7; maybe TRBD1 (6 bases). The germline V gene encodes CDR1 MDHEN and CDR2 SYDVKM. V shed 3 bases and J shed 5 bases, with 17 bases lying between them. The CDR3 runs to 15 residues. CDR3 nucleotide sequence: TGTGCCAGCAGTTTCTCCAGGGGTACCAGCCACGAGCAGTACTTC. It encodes CASSFSRGTSHEQYF.

Comment on this clone: Different DNA sequences within this sample yield the same CDR3. The chain combines TRBV5-1 with TRBJ2-6; unclear D gene. V was shortened by 0 bases and J by 0 bases, with 7 bases between the two germline ends. CDR3 size: 16 residues. Germline V gene sequence: CDR1 SGHRS, CDR2 YFSETQ. CDR3 protein: CASSLVPLSGANVLTF. CDR3 in DNA: TGCGCCAGCAGCTTGGTTCCTCTCTCTGGGGCCAACGTCCTGACTTTC. Full variable domain (outside the CDR3, taken from reference TRBV5-1 and TRBJ2-6): KAGVTQTPRYLIKTRGQQVTLSCSPISGHRSVSWYQQTPGQGLQFLFEYFSETQRNKGNFPGRFSGRQFSNSRSEMNVSTLELGDSALYLCASSLVPLSGANVLTFGAGSRLTVL.

The J gene is TRBJ2-2, the V gene TRBV7-7; the D gene is possibly TRBD1 (5 bases). The CDR3 has 16 amino acids. V gave up 4 bases and J gave up 0 bases, with 12 bases separating them. CDR1 and CDR2 (germline): SSHAT, FNYEAQ (reference sequence). CDR3 in DNA: TGTGCCAGCAGCTCGACGACAGCCGCGAACACCGGGGAGCTGTTTTTT. Its protein is CASSSTTAANTGELFF.

The genes are TRBV5-1 and TRBJ1-3; 8 bases are a match to TRBD1. In germline, CDR1 is SGHRS, CDR2 YFSETQ. The CDR3 is 16 residues long. Trimming removed 4 bases from V and 4 bases from J; junction bases left unmatched: 10. CDR3 sequence (DNA): TGCGCCAGCAGCCCCCAGACAGGGGTTGGAGGAAACACCATATATTTT. The encoded protein is CASSPQTGVGGNTIYF.

This clone was seen only once. This rearrangement joins TRBV5-6 to TRBJ1-5, with D perhaps matching TRBD1 (6 bases). Germline V gene lookup returns CDR1 SGHDT and CDR2 YYEEEE. V was trimmed by 0 bases and J by 11 bases, leaving 21 bases between them. This CDR3 is 16 amino acids long. This chain's CDR3 is CASSLAPGGAAMTQHF. CDR3 nucleotide sequence: TGTGCCAGCAGCTTGGCCCCCGGGGGCGCAGCAATGACCCAGCATTTT.

The chain carries TRBV9 and TRBJ2-3; weak D call: TRBD1 (7 bases). CDR1 is SGDLS and CDR2 is YYNGEE in the germline V gene. The ends were cut back, 4 bases at V and 0 bases at J, with 18 bases in the middle. CDR3 length equals 17 residues. The CDR3 nucleotides read TGTGCCAGCAGCTCCGGAGGGGGCGGGCGTAGCACAGATACGCAGTATTTT. Its protein is CASSSGGGGRSTDTQYF.